The present T cell receptor (beta chain) was sequenced within a study of Ad26.COV2.S vaccination and SARS-CoV-2 variants. Study information: Ad26.COV2.S given intramuscularly, once or twice 56 days apart.

Produced via immunoSEQ multiplex PCR; TCRdb's table is partial and in-frame only. Of about 320,000 clones listed, around 81% are singletons. The treatment here: some 19 received Ad26.COV2.S at low or high dose, single or two shots; about five received placebo; per-sample allocation not given. All samples were drawn on day 63, counting from the first vaccine or placebo injection. It was an adult aged 18-55 years in Boston who was the donor. An Ad26 vector carrying the Wuhan-strain SARS-CoV-2 spike served as the vaccine. This receptor was identified in a person between 18 and 65 years old who received the Ad26.COV2.S COVID-19 vaccine or a placebo. Material: peripheral blood, obtained in a trial of Ad26.COV2.S vaccine versus placebo.

The CDR3 DNA follows: TGTGCCAGCAGCCTAAAACAGGGCTACGAGCAGTACTTC. Its translation: CASSLKQGYEQYF. The chain is built from TRBV13 and TRBJ2-7; D perhaps matches TRBD1 (6 bases). The CDR3 runs to 13 residues. Germline assignment: CDR1 PRHDT and CDR2 FYEKMQ (reference sequence). The germline V and J ends were trimmed by 5 bases and 3 bases, with 11 bases remaining between them.